The 12 T cell receptor beta chains reported below all come from one sample, sequenced in a study of CD8 T cells in Susac syndrome. Reverse transcription of about 0.45 to 1 ug RNA was carried out with random hexamers. TCRdb re-called the immunoSEQ multiplex PCR reads with MiXCR, one entry per CDR3 protein. The table lists around 180,000 distinct CDR3 sequences, about 95% of them singletons. Sequencing was done on a sample of CD8+ T cells from PBMCs. These receptors originate from a human donor with multiple sclerosis.

The chain is built from TRBV15 and TRBJ1-5; D remains ambiguous. Trimming took 5 bases from V and 4 from J, leaving 15 bases between them. Germline lookup yields CDR1 LNHNV and CDR2 YYDKDF (reference sequence). The CDR3 extends over 15 amino acids. In DNA form, the CDR3 reads TGTGCCACCAGCGGTGGGCGGGGAGGTAATCAGCCCCAGCATTTT. This translates into CATSGGRGGNQPQHF. The whole variable domain, remainder taken from reference TRBV15 and TRBJ1-5, is DAMVIQNPRYQVTQFGKPVTLSCSQTLNHNVMYWYQQKSSQAPKLLFHYYDKDFNNEADTPDNFQSRRPNTSFCFLDIRSPGLGDTAMYLCATSGGRGGNQPQHFGDGTRLSIL.

The rearrangement links TRBV11-2 to TRBJ1-5; D is unresolved. Per germline, CDR1 SGHAT and CDR2 FQNNGV. Trimming removed 5 bases from V and 2 bases from J, with 7 bases in between. The CDR3 is 13 amino acids. The CDR3, as DNA: TGTGCCAGCAGCGTGTTGCGCAATCAGCCCCAGCATTTT. This translates into CASSVLRNQPQHF.

The J gene is TRBJ2-7, the V gene TRBV29-1; 7 nucleotides agree with TRBD1. The germline V gene encodes CDR1 SQVTM and CDR2 ANQGSEA. This CDR3 is 13 amino acids long. Trimming took 4 bases from V and 3 from J; bases not matched to a gene: 6. CDR3 bases: TGCAGCGTTGTCCCGGCAGGGGGCTACGAGCAGTACTTC. This codes for CSVVPAGGYEQYF.

The genes are TRBV20-1 and TRBJ2-7; TRBD2 matches at 8 bases. The V segment lost 4 bases and the J segment 4 bases; nucleotides outside the gene matches: 6. CDR1 is DFQATT and CDR2 is SNEGSKA in the germline V gene (reference sequence). The CDR3 is made up of 13 amino acids. CDR3 sequence (DNA): TGCAGTGCTAACCCGGGAGGGGATTACGAGCAGTACTTC. The encoded protein is CSANPGGDYEQYF.

The CDR3: CSVEAPGAEQYF. CDR3 DNA: TGCAGCGTTGAAGCGCCGGGGGCCGAGCAGTACTTC. The genes are TRBV29-1 and TRBJ2-7; D may correspond to TRBD1 or TRBD2 (6 bases each). Per the germline V gene, CDR1 is SQVTM and CDR2 is ANQGSEA. CDR3 length: 12 residues. The V end lost 1 base, the J end lost 6 bases, and 10 bases lay between the germline ends.

V is TRBV13 and J is TRBJ1-2; D is unresolved. Per germline, CDR1 PRHDT and CDR2 FYEKMQ (reference sequence). Trimming shortened V by 3 bases and J by 7 bases, and 3 bases separated the two germline ends. The CDR3 is 10 residues long. CDR3 coding DNA: TGTGCCAGCAGCTTCGGTGGCTACACCTTC. Translated, it gives CASSFGGYTF.

The chain carries TRBV20-1 and TRBJ2-3; 8 bases match TRBD1. Germline CDR1 DFQATT, CDR2 SNEGSKA (reference sequence). J was trimmed by 6 bases and V by 6 bases; bases with no gene match: 8. This CDR3 is built from 13 residues. CDR3 sequence: CSAPDRVSDTQYF. The CDR3, as DNA: TGCAGTGCCCCGGACAGGGTTTCGGATACGCAGTATTTT.

This rearrangement joins TRBV9 to TRBJ2-5; 9 bases fit TRBD1. J was trimmed by 7 bases and V by 3 bases; bases with no gene match: 4. The germline gives CDR1 SGDLS, CDR2 YYNGEE. The CDR3 consists of 13 residues. CDR3 nucleotides: TGTGCCAGCAGCGATGGGACAGGGCGGACCCAGTACTTC. Protein sequence: CASSDGTGRTQYF.

The chain recombines TRBV27 with TRBJ2-7; 7 bases line up with TRBD1. The length of the CDR3 is 14 residues. Germline assignment: CDR1 MNHEY and CDR2 SMNVEV (reference sequence). The ends lost 7 bases at V and 0 bases at J; junction bases unmatched: 6. CDR3 protein: CASTGTASSYEQYF. CDR3 coding DNA: TGTGCCAGCACCGGGACAGCGAGCTCCTACGAGCAGTACTTC.

V is TRBV5-1 and J is TRBJ2-7; the D is unclear. Germline V gives CDR1 SGHRS, CDR2 YFSETQ. Trimming left V 0 bases short and J 2 bases short, with 12 bases between. The CDR3 has 15 amino acids. The CDR3 DNA sequence: TGCGCCAGCAGCTTGGATCGGACGGTGCCCTACGAGCAGTACTTC. It encodes CASSLDRTVPYEQYF.

The genes are TRBV7-9 and TRBJ2-1; no firm D call. The CDR3 spans 11 residues. The germline V gene has CDR1 SEHNR and CDR2 FQNEAQ (reference sequence). V lost 7 bases, J lost 5 bases, and 6 bases lay in between. CDR3 loop: CASNDNNEQFF. The CDR3 DNA reads as TGTGCCAGCAACGATAACAATGAGCAGTTCTTC.

This chain joins TRBV19 and TRBJ2-1; D unclear. Germline CDR1 LNHDA, CDR2 SQIVND (reference sequence). The CDR3 length is 11 residues. Trimming shortened V by 9 bases and J by 7 bases, and 10 bases separated the two germline ends. CDR3 residues: CASQAWNEQFF. CDR3 coding DNA: TGTGCCAGCCAGGCTTGGAATGAGCAGTTCTTC.